Listed below are T cell receptor beta chains from one sample, sequenced in a study of blood T cell repertoires in COVID-19. TCRdb keeps only in-frame clones here, not all; method: immunoSEQ multiplex PCR. The sample lists about 240,000 clones, around 87% occurring once. Sequenced: peripheral blood. The receptors here all came from a woman in her 70s with active or convalescent COVID-19. CDR3s include the opening cysteine and the closing phenylalanine or tryptophan. A D gene is named only where the DNA matches it firmly. Size values are once, few and many counts, or a class for expanded clones, and some rows have none.

d_call: NA; j_call: TRBJ1-2; clone_size: NA; v_call: TRBV12-3/TRBV12-4; cdr3_aa: CASVVGGSGGYTF; cdr3_nt: TGTGCCAGCGTAGTCGGGGGATCGGGCGGCTACACCTTC
d_call: TRBD1; j_call: TRBJ1-6; clone_size: NA; v_call: TRBV9; cdr3_aa: CASSTQGRDSPLHF; cdr3_nt: TGTGCCAGCAGCACACAGGGGCGGGATTCACCCCTCCACTTT
d_call: TRBD1; j_call: TRBJ1-2; clone_size: NA; v_call: TRBV10-3; cdr3_aa: CATGTDPNYGYTF; cdr3_nt: TGTGCCACAGGGACAGATCCTAACTATGGCTACACCTTC
d_call: NA; j_call: TRBJ1-1; clone_size: NA; v_call: TRBV12-3/TRBV12-4; cdr3_aa: CASSLGAGLEAFF; cdr3_nt: TGTGCCAGCAGTTTAGGAGCGGGCCTTGAAGCTTTCTTT
d_call: TRBD2; j_call: TRBJ2-5; clone_size: NA; v_call: TRBV24-1; cdr3_aa: CATSDWGSGGLGETQYF; cdr3_nt: TGTGCCACCAGTGATTGGGGTAGCGGGGGGTTAGGAGAGACCCAGTACTTC
d_call: NA; j_call: TRBJ2-1; clone_size: NA; v_call: TRBV4-3; cdr3_aa: CASSQDQDNEQFF; cdr3_nt: TGCGCCAGCAGCCAAGATCAGGACAATGAGCAGTTCTTC
d_call: NA; j_call: TRBJ2-5; clone_size: once; v_call: TRBV7-8; cdr3_aa: CASSRGRGETQYF; cdr3_nt: TGTGCCAGCAGCCGCGGGCGAGGGGAGACCCAGTACTTC
d_call: NA; j_call: TRBJ2-3; clone_size: NA; v_call: TRBV6-5; cdr3_aa: CASSRGVLGTDTQYF; cdr3_nt: TGTGCCAGCAGCCGCGGGGTCCTAGGGACAGATACGCAGTATTTT
d_call: NA; j_call: TRBJ1-5; clone_size: NA; v_call: TRBV27; cdr3_aa: CASSSADYSNQPQHF; cdr3_nt: TGTGCCAGCAGTTCGGCAGACTATAGCAATCAGCCCCAGCATTTT
d_call: NA; j_call: TRBJ2-7; clone_size: NA; v_call: TRBV6-5; cdr3_aa: CASLGSGRGEQYF; cdr3_nt: TGTGCCAGCCTCGGGAGTGGTAGAGGAGAGCAGTACTTC
d_call: TRBD1; j_call: TRBJ2-7; clone_size: NA; v_call: TRBV6-6; cdr3_aa: CASYGDRQYF; cdr3_nt: TGTGCCAGCTACGGGGACAGGCAGTACTTC
d_call: TRBD2; j_call: TRBJ2-3; clone_size: NA; v_call: TRBV7-2; cdr3_aa: CASSLRSSGGRTDTQYF; cdr3_nt: TGTGCCAGCAGCTTACGGAGTAGCGGGGGGCGTACAGATACGCAGTATTTT
d_call: NA; j_call: TRBJ1-1; clone_size: NA; v_call: TRBV9; cdr3_aa: CASSVDPQGIAEAFF; cdr3_nt: TGTGCCAGCAGCGTAGACCCACAGGGTATAGCTGAAGCTTTCTTT
d_call: NA; j_call: TRBJ2-7; clone_size: NA; v_call: TRBV5-6; cdr3_aa: CASSRGSYEQYF; cdr3_nt: TGTGCCAGCAGTAGAGGGTCCTACGAGCAGTACTTC
d_call: TRBD1; j_call: TRBJ2-7; clone_size: NA; v_call: TRBV7-2; cdr3_aa: CASSFPDRGRHEQYF; cdr3_nt: TGTGCCAGCAGCTTTCCAGACAGGGGGCGCCACGAGCAGTACTTC
d_call: NA; j_call: TRBJ1-4; clone_size: NA; v_call: TRBV19; cdr3_aa: CASSIDREKLFF; cdr3_nt: TGTGCCAGTAGTATCGACAGAGAAAAACTGTTTTTT
d_call: NA; j_call: TRBJ2-1; clone_size: once; v_call: TRBV12-3/TRBV12-4; cdr3_aa: CASTLGGWGEQFF; cdr3_nt: TGTGCCAGCACCTTAGGAGGGTGGGGTGAGCAGTTCTTC
d_call: TRBD1; j_call: TRBJ1-3; clone_size: NA; v_call: TRBV2; cdr3_aa: CASSPGGTGNTIYF; cdr3_nt: TGTGCCAGCAGTCCAGGGGGGACTGGAAACACCATATATTTT
d_call: NA; j_call: TRBJ2-3; clone_size: once; v_call: TRBV20-1; cdr3_aa: CSATHTDTQYF; cdr3_nt: TGCAGTGCTACCCACACAGATACGCAGTATTTT
d_call: TRBD1; j_call: TRBJ1-1; clone_size: NA; v_call: TRBV10-3; cdr3_aa: CAITSDRGSEAFF; cdr3_nt: TGTGCCATCACCAGCGACAGGGGATCTGAAGCTTTCTTT
d_call: NA; j_call: TRBJ1-1; clone_size: NA; v_call: TRBV19; cdr3_aa: CASSIFRIGQSGEAFF; cdr3_nt: TGTGCCAGTAGTATATTCCGAATTGGACAGAGCGGAGAAGCTTTCTTT
d_call: TRBD2; j_call: TRBJ2-3; clone_size: NA; v_call: TRBV5-1; cdr3_aa: CASSTKRGGEDTQYF; cdr3_nt: TGCGCCAGCAGCACTAAGCGGGGGGGCGAAGATACGCAGTATTTT
d_call: NA; j_call: TRBJ2-2; clone_size: few; v_call: TRBV18; cdr3_aa: CASSTGRTGELFF; cdr3_nt: TGTGCCAGCTCCACTGGGCGCACCGGGGAGCTGTTTTTT
d_call: NA; j_call: TRBJ1-5; clone_size: NA; v_call: TRBV6-2/TRBV6-3; cdr3_aa: CASSFNRNQPQHF; cdr3_nt: TGTGCCAGCAGCTTCAATCGCAATCAGCCCCAGCATTTT
d_call: NA; j_call: TRBJ2-2; clone_size: NA; v_call: TRBV9; cdr3_aa: CASSAGIRGSTGELFF; cdr3_nt: TGTGCCAGCAGCGCCGGAATTAGGGGCAGTACCGGGGAGCTGTTTTTT
d_call: NA; j_call: TRBJ1-2; clone_size: NA; v_call: TRBV5-6; cdr3_aa: CASSLARVSGYTF; cdr3_nt: TGTGCCAGCAGCTTGGCCCGGGTTAGTGGCTACACCTTC
d_call: NA; j_call: TRBJ1-5; clone_size: NA; v_call: TRBV15; cdr3_aa: CATSRRSQGEPQHF; cdr3_nt: TGTGCCACCAGCAGACGTTCCCAGGGTGAGCCCCAGCATTTT
d_call: NA; j_call: TRBJ2-3; clone_size: once; v_call: TRBV4-2; cdr3_aa: CASSQRSTTDTQYF; cdr3_nt: TGTGCCAGCAGCCAACGTAGCACCACAGATACGCAGTATTTT
d_call: TRBD2; j_call: TRBJ2-1; clone_size: NA; v_call: TRBV7-3; cdr3_aa: CASSSGLAGADEQFF; cdr3_nt: TGTGCCAGCAGCTCGGGACTAGCGGGGGCTGATGAGCAGTTCTTC
d_call: TRBD1; j_call: TRBJ1-3; clone_size: once; v_call: TRBV6-4; cdr3_aa: CASRRQGHSGNTIYF; cdr3_nt: TGTGCCAGCCGTAGACAGGGCCACTCTGGAAACACCATATATTTT
d_call: NA; j_call: TRBJ2-5; clone_size: NA; v_call: TRBV18; cdr3_aa: CASSPPSQETQYF; cdr3_nt: TGTGCCAGCTCACCACCCAGCCAAGAGACCCAGTACTTC
d_call: TRBD1; j_call: TRBJ2-1; clone_size: once; v_call: TRBV5-1; cdr3_aa: CASSRQGGNEQFF; cdr3_nt: TGCGCCAGCAGTCGACAGGGGGGAAATGAGCAGTTCTTC
d_call: TRBD1; j_call: TRBJ1-2; clone_size: NA; v_call: TRBV7-8; cdr3_aa: CASSLADRGYGYTF; cdr3_nt: TGTGCCAGCAGCTTAGCGGACAGGGGCTATGGCTACACCTTC
d_call: TRBD1; j_call: TRBJ2-7; clone_size: NA; v_call: TRBV18; cdr3_aa: CASSPGIQGQRQYF; cdr3_nt: TGTGCCAGCTCACCGGGAATACAGGGACAGCGGCAGTACTTC
d_call: NA; j_call: TRBJ1-2; clone_size: NA; v_call: TRBV4-3; cdr3_aa: CASSQDSGGDATF; cdr3_nt: TGCGCCAGCAGCCAAGATTCGGGAGGGGATGCCACCTTC
d_call: NA; j_call: TRBJ1-4; clone_size: NA; v_call: TRBV10-3; cdr3_aa: CAARPRNEKLFF; cdr3_nt: TGTGCCGCCAGGCCCCGTAATGAAAAACTGTTTTTT
d_call: NA; j_call: TRBJ1-3; clone_size: NA; v_call: TRBV10-1; cdr3_aa: CASGQSNSGNTIYF; cdr3_nt: TGCGCCAGCGGACAGAGCAACTCTGGAAACACCATATATTTT
d_call: NA; j_call: TRBJ2-3; clone_size: NA; v_call: TRBV5-1; cdr3_aa: CASSQGGSTDTQYF; cdr3_nt: TGCGCCAGCAGCCAGGGGGGAAGCACAGATACGCAGTATTTT
d_call: NA; j_call: TRBJ2-3; clone_size: NA; v_call: TRBV24-1; cdr3_aa: CASSLGATSKDTQYF; cdr3_nt: TGTGCCTCTTCTTTAGGGGCGACCAGTAAAGATACGCAGTATTTT
d_call: NA; j_call: TRBJ1-1; clone_size: NA; v_call: TRBV5-4; cdr3_aa: CASSQQVNTEAFF; cdr3_nt: TGTGCCAGCAGCCAACAGGTGAACACTGAAGCTTTCTTT
d_call: NA; j_call: TRBJ2-7; clone_size: NA; v_call: TRBV5-4; cdr3_aa: CASSVQGMSYEQYF; cdr3_nt: TGTGCCAGCAGCGTCCAGGGTATGAGCTACGAGCAGTACTTC
d_call: TRBD2; j_call: TRBJ2-1; clone_size: once; v_call: TRBV9; cdr3_aa: CASSLGGVSYNEQFF; cdr3_nt: TGTGCCAGCAGCCTCGGGGGGGTCTCCTACAATGAGCAGTTCTTC
d_call: NA; j_call: TRBJ1-5; clone_size: NA; v_call: TRBV5-1; cdr3_aa: CASSPRGGLQPQHF; cdr3_nt: TGCGCCAGCAGCCCAAGGGGGGGGCTTCAGCCCCAGCATTTT
d_call: TRBD1; j_call: TRBJ1-1; clone_size: NA; v_call: TRBV6-2/TRBV6-3; cdr3_aa: CASSPDRDEAFF; cdr3_nt: TGTGCCAGCAGTCCCGACAGGGATGAAGCTTTCTTT
d_call: TRBD1; j_call: TRBJ2-3; clone_size: NA; v_call: TRBV7-9; cdr3_aa: CASSPGQTQYF; cdr3_nt: TGTGCCAGCAGCCCGGGACAGACGCAGTATTTT
d_call: TRBD1; j_call: TRBJ1-5; clone_size: few; v_call: TRBV19; cdr3_aa: CASTSGQGAIGPQHF; cdr3_nt: TGTGCCAGTACCTCCGGGCAGGGGGCCATAGGGCCCCAGCATTTT
d_call: NA; j_call: TRBJ1-5; clone_size: NA; v_call: TRBV10-2; cdr3_aa: CASSDGSFQPQHF; cdr3_nt: TGCGCCAGCAGTGATGGGAGTTTTCAGCCCCAGCATTTT
d_call: NA; j_call: TRBJ1-1; clone_size: NA; v_call: TRBV10-3; cdr3_aa: CAIRFREGTEAFF; cdr3_nt: TGTGCCATCAGGTTCAGGGAGGGCACTGAAGCTTTCTTT
d_call: NA; j_call: TRBJ1-2; clone_size: NA; v_call: TRBV6-5; cdr3_aa: CASSPGGGVDGYTF; cdr3_nt: TGTGCCAGCAGTCCCGGAGGAGGGGTAGATGGCTACACCTTC
d_call: NA; j_call: TRBJ1-5; clone_size: NA; v_call: TRBV6-1; cdr3_aa: CASSEVTGQSQPQHF; cdr3_nt: TGTGCCAGCAGTGAAGTCACGGGTCAGAGTCAGCCCCAGCATTTT
d_call: TRBD2; j_call: TRBJ2-2; clone_size: NA; v_call: TRBV7-7; cdr3_aa: CASSPSGTGTGELFF; cdr3_nt: TGTGCCAGCAGCCCAAGCGGGACTGGCACCGGGGAGCTGTTTTTT
d_call: NA; j_call: TRBJ2-3; clone_size: NA; v_call: TRBV7-3; cdr3_aa: CASSLRGSDTQYF; cdr3_nt: TGTGCCAGCAGCTTACGGGGGTCAGATACGCAGTATTTT
d_call: TRBD1; j_call: TRBJ2-2; clone_size: NA; v_call: TRBV2; cdr3_aa: CASSQGATGELFF; cdr3_nt: TGTGCCAGCAGCCAGGGGGCCACCGGGGAGCTGTTTTTT
d_call: NA; j_call: TRBJ2-7; clone_size: NA; v_call: TRBV6-5; cdr3_aa: CASSRGGYEQYF; cdr3_nt: TGTGCCAGCAGCCGAGGGGGCTACGAGCAGTACTTC